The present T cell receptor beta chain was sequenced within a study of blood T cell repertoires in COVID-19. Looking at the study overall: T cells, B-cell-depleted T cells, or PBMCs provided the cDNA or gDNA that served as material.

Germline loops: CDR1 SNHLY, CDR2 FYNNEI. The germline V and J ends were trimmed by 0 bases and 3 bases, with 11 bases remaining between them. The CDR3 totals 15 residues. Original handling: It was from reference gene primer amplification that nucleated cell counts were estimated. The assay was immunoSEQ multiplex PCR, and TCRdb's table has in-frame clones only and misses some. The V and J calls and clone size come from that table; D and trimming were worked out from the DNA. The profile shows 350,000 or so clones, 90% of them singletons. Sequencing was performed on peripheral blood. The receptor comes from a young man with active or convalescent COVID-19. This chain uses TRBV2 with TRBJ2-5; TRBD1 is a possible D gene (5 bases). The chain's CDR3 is CASSEASPREETQYF. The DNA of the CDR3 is TGTGCCAGCAGTGAAGCCTCGCCCAGGGAAGAGACCCAGTACTTC.